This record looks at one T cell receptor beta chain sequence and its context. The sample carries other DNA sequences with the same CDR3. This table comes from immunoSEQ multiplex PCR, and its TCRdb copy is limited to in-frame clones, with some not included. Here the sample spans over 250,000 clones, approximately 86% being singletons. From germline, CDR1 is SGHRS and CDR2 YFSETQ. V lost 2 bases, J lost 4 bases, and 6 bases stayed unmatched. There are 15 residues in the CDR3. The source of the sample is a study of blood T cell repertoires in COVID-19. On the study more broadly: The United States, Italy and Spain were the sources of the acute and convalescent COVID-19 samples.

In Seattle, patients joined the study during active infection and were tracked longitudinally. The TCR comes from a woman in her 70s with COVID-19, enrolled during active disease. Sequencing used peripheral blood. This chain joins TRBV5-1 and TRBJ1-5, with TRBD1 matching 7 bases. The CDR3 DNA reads TGCGCCAGCAGCTTAAACTCAGGGGGAAATCAGCCCCAGCATTTT. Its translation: CASSLNSGGNQPQHF.